The entry that follows covers one T cell receptor (beta chain) sequence. This may be a read error, as it is one base from a much larger clone. CDR1 and CDR2 from the germline V gene are SGDLS and YYNGEE. This CDR3 is 14 amino acids long. Treg sorting used a CD4+CD25+CD127-/low gate. TCRdb reprocessed the 5' RACE reads via MiXCR and lists one record per CDR3 protein. Of tens of thousands of distinct CDR3 sequences in the sample, roughly 20% are singletons; the top ten hold 3.5% to 4.5%. The V gene is TRBV9, the J gene TRBJ2-1; 9 nucleotides agree with TRBD2. Input material: Tregs sorted from a lymph node. The receptor comes from a female donor with breast cancer. CDR3: CTSSGGNYINEQFF. The DNA for the CDR3 is TGTACCAGCAGCGGGGGGAACTACATCAATGAGCAGTTCTTC.